This TCR beta chain was retrieved from a study of T cells in localized non-small cell lung cancer. Findings of the study overall: The study detected a median approximately 50 of the top 100 tumor clones in adjacent lung. In uninvolved adjacent lung, T cell clonality reached its highest value, exceeding tumor.

On this clone itself: Its specificity is unknown.

The protocol was immunoSEQ multiplex PCR, while the TCRdb copy is restricted to in-frame clones and leaves out a portion. The data contain more than 20,000 clones, about 80% of them singletons. This CDR3 contains 15 residues. Germline V gives CDR1 MGHDK, CDR2 SYGVNS. V lost 6 bases to trimming and J lost 5 bases; unmatched junction nucleotides: 9. This clonotype was sampled from a man aged 35 to 70 with stage II lung adenocarcinoma. Here the sequenced sample was PBMCs, taken before any cancer treatment. The chain recombines TRBV25-1 with TRBJ2-1, with 8 bases matching TRBD1. CDR3 sequence (DNA): TGTGCCAGCAGGGTAGACAGGGGTGGTAACAATGAGCAGTTCTTC. This codes for CASRVDRGGNNEQFF.